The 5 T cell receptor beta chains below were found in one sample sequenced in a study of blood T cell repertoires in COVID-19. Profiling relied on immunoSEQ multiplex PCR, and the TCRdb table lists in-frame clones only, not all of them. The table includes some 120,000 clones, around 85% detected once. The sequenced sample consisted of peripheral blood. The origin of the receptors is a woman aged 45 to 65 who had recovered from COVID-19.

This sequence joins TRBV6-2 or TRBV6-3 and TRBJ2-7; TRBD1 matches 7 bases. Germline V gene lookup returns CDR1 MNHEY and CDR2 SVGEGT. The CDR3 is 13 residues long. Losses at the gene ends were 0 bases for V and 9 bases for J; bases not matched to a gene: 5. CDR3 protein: CASSYSGQLRQYF. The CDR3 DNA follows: TGTGCCAGCAGTTACTCGGGACAGCTTAGGCAGTACTTC.

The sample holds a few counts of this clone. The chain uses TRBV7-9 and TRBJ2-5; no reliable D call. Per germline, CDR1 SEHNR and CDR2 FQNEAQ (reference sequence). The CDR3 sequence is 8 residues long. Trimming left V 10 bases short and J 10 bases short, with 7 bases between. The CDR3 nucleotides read TGTGCCACTCGGAGCCAGTACTTC. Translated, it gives CATRSQYF.

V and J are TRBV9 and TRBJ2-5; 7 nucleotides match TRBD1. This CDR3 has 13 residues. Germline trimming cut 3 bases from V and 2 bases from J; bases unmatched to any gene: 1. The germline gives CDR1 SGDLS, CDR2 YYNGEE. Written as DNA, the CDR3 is TGTGCCAGCAGCGCCAGGGGGCAAGAGACCCAGTACTTC. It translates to CASSARGQETQYF.

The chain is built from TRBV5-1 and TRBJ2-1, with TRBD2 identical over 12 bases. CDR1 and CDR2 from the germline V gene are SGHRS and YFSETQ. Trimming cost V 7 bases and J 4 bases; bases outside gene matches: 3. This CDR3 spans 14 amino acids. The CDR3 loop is CASRTSGTYNEQFF. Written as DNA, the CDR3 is TGCGCCAGCCGGACTAGCGGGACATACAATGAGCAGTTCTTC.

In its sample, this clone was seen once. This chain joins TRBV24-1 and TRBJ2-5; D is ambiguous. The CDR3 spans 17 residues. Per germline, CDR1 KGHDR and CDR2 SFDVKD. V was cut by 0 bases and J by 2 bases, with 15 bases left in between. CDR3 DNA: TGTGCCACCAGTGATTTGCCCCAGTTTCAAATACAAGAGACCCAGTACTTC. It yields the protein CATSDLPQFQIQETQYF.